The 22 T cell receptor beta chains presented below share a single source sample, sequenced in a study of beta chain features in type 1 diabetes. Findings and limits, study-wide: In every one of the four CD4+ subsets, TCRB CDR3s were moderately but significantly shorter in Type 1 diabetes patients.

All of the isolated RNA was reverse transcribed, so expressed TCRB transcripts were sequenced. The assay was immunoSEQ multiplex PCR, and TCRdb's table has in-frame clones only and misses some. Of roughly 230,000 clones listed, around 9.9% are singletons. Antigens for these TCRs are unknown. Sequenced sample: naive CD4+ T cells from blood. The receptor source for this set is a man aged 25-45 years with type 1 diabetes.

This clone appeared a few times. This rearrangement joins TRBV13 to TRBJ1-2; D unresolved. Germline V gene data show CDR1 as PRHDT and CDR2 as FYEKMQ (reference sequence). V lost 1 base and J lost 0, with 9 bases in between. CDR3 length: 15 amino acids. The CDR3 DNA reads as TGTGCCAGCAGCTTAGCGGGAATCACTAACTATGGCTACACCTTC. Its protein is CASSLAGITNYGYTF.

The CDR3 loop is CASSPQGASGGIYNEQFF. The CDR3, as DNA: TGTGCCAGCAGCCCCCAGGGAGCTAGCGGGGGGATCTACAATGAGCAGTTCTTC. The J gene is TRBJ2-1, the V gene TRBV7-2; 11 bases match TRBD2. In germline, CDR1 is SGHTA, CDR2 FQGNSA. The CDR3 runs 18 residues. The junction had 12 bases not matched to a gene; V was cut back by 5 bases and J by 3 bases.

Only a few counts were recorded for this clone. CDR3 region: CASSFREVNGYTF. The CDR3 region has the DNA TGTGCCAGCAGCTTCAGGGAGGTAAATGGCTACACCTTC. The V call is TRBV7-9, the J call TRBJ1-2; a weak D match, TRBD1 (5 bases). The germline V gene has CDR1 SEHNR and CDR2 FQNEAQ (reference sequence). V was clipped by 3 bases and J by 6 bases, with 11 bases between them. The CDR3 extends over 13 amino acids.

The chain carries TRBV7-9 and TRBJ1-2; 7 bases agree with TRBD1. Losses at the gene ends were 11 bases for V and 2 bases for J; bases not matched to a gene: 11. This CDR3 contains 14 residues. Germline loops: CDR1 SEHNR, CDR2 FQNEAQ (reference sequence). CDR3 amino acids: CAYNHRTGNYGYTF. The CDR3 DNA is TGTGCCTACAACCACCGGACAGGCAACTATGGCTACACCTTC.

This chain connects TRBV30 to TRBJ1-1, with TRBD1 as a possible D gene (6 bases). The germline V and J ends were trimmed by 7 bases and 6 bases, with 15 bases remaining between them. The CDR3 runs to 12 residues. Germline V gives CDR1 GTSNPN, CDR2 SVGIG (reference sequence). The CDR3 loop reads CAFQTGGPEAFF. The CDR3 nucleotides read TGTGCCTTCCAGACGGGGGGGCCTGAAGCTTTCTTT.

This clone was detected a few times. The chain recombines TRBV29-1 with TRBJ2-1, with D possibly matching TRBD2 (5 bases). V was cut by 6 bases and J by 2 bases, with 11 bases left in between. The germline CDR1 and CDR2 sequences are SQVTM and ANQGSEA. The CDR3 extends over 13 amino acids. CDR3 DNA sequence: TGCAGCGTATCTTCCGGGACCTACAATGAGCAGTTCTTC. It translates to CSVSSGTYNEQFF.

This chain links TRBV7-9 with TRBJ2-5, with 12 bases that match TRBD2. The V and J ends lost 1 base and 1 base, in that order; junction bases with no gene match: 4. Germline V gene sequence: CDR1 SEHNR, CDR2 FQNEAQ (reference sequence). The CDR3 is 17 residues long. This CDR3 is CASSLGTSGTLQETQYF. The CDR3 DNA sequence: TGTGCCAGCAGCTTAGGGACTAGCGGGACCCTCCAAGAGACCCAGTACTTC.

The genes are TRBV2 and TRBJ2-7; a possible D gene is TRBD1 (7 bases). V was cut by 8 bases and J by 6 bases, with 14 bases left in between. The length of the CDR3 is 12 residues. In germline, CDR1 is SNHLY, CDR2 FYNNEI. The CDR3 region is CASGGDSGEQYF. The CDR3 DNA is TGTGCCAGCGGAGGGGACAGTGGCGAGCAGTACTTC.

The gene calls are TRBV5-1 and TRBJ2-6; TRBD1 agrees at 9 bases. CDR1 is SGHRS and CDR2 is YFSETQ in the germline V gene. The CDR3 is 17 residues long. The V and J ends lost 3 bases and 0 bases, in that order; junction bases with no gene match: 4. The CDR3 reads CASSSGTGYSGANVLTF. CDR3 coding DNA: TGCGCCAGCAGCTCCGGGACAGGGTACTCTGGGGCCAACGTCCTGACTTTC. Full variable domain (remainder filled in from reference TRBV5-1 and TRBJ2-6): KAGVTQTPRYLIKTRGQQVTLSCSPISGHRSVSWYQQTPGQGLQFLFEYFSETQRNKGNFPGRFSGRQFSNSRSEMNVSTLELGDSALYLCASSSGTGYSGANVLTFGAGSRLTVL.

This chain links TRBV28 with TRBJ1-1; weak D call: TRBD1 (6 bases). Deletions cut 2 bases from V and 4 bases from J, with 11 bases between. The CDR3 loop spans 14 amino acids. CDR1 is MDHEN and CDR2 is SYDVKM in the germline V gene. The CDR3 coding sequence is TGTGCCAGCAGTTTAGGGGGCCGGGGCACTGAAGCTTTCTTT. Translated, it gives CASSLGGRGTEAFF.

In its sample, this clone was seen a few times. CDR3 region: CASSLPGGEAFF. CDR3 sequence (DNA): TGTGCCAGCAGCCTCCCCGGAGGAGAGGCTTTCTTT. The V and J genes are TRBV14 and TRBJ1-1; D ambiguous. The CDR3 spans 12 residues. V dropped 4 bases and J dropped 11 bases, with 14 bases sitting between them. The V gene's germline CDR1 is SGHDN and CDR2 FVKESK.

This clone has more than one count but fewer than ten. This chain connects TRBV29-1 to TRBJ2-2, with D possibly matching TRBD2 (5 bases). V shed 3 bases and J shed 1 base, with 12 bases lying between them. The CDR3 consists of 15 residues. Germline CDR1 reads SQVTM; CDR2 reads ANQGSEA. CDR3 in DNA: TGCAGCGTTGAGAAATTCGGGATGAACACCGGGGAGCTGTTTTTT. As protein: CSVEKFGMNTGELFF.

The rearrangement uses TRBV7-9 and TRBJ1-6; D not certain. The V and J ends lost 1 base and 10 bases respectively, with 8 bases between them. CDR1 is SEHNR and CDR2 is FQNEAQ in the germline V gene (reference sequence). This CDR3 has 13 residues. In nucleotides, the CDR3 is TGTGCCAGCAGCTTAGGCGGGGAGTCACCCCTCCACTTT. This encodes CASSLGGESPLHF.

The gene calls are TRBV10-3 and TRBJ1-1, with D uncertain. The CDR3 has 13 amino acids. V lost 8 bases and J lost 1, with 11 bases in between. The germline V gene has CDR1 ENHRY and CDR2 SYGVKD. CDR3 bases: TGTGCCATCTCCCCCAGTCCGAACACTGAAGCTTTCTTT. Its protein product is CAISPSPNTEAFF.

CDR3 loop: CASSQSQNTGELFF. The CDR3 nucleotides are TGTGCCAGCAGCCAAAGCCAGAACACCGGGGAGCTGTTTTTT. The V and J genes are TRBV11-2 and TRBJ2-2; the D is unclear. From germline, CDR1 is SGHAT and CDR2 FQNNGV. V was trimmed by 5 bases and J by 1 base, leaving 8 bases between them. The CDR3 totals 14 residues.

The CDR3 DNA reads TGTGCCAGCAGCGTTCGAGGGACTAGCACAGATACGCAGTATTTT. Translated: CASSVRGTSTDTQYF. V and J are TRBV9 and TRBJ2-3, with D perhaps matching TRBD2 (6 bases). In germline, CDR1 is SGDLS, CDR2 YYNGEE. This CDR3 spans 15 amino acids. Trimming removed 2 bases from V and 0 bases from J, with 10 bases in between.

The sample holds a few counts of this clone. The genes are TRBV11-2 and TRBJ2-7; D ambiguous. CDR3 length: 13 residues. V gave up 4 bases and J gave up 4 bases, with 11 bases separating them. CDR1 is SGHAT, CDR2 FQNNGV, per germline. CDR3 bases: TGTGCCAGCAGCTCTCCGCGAAAGTACGAGCAGTACTTC. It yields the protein CASSSPRKYEQYF.

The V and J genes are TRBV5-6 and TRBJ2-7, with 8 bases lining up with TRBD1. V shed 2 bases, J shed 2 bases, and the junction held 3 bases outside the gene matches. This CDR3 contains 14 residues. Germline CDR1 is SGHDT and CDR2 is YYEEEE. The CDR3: CASSFRDRTYEQYF. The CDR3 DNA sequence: TGTGCCAGCAGCTTCCGGGACAGGACCTACGAGCAGTACTTC.

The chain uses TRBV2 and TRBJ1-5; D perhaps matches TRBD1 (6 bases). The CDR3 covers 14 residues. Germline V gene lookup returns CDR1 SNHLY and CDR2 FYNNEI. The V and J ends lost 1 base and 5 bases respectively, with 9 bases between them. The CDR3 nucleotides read TGTGCCAGCAGTGAAGACAGGGTCTATCAGCCCCAGCATTTT. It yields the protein CASSEDRVYQPQHF.

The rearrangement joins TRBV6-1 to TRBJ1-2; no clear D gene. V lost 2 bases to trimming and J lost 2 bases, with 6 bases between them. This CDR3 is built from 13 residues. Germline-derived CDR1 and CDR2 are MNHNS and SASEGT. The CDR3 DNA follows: TGTGCCAGCAGTGAATCCCTCAACTATGGCTACACCTTC. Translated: CASSESLNYGYTF.

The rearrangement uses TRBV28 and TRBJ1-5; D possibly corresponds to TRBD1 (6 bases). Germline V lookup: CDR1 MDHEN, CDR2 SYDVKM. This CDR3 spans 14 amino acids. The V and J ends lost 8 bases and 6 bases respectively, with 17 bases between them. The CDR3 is CASGEQGGSQPQHF. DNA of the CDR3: TGTGCCAGCGGGGAACAGGGCGGGAGTCAGCCCCAGCATTTT.

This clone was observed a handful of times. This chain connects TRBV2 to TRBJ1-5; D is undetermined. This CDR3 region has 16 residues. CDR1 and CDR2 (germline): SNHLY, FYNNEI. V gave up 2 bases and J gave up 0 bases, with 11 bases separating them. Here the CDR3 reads CASSELIGDSNQPQHF. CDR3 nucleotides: TGTGCCAGCAGTGAACTAATAGGAGATAGCAATCAGCCCCAGCATTTT.